This T cell receptor (beta chain) came from a study of blood T cell repertoires in COVID-19. In the study overall: Samples came from the United States, Italy and Spain, spanning acute and convalescent COVID-19.

Followed longitudinally, the Seattle patients had been enrolled during active infection. How the authors handled the data: Reference gene primer amplification gave nucleated cell count estimates. Here immunoSEQ multiplex PCR was the method, and the copy in TCRdb shows in-frame clones only, minus some. V and J calls and clone size are as listed in that table; D and trimming were resolved from the DNA. The sample contains 150,000 to 200,000 clones, about four fifths of which appear only once. This clone has only one observation. Unmatched junction bases numbered 1, after V lost 3 bases and J lost 3 bases. The germline gives CDR1 SGHRS, CDR2 YFSETQ. This CDR3 has 13 amino acids.

This chain joins TRBV5-1 and TRBJ2-5; TRBD2 matches at 8 bases. This sequence originates from a woman aged 80 or older with COVID-19, enrolled during active disease. The sample taken for sequencing was peripheral blood. The CDR3 DNA sequence: TGCGCCAGCAGCTCACTAGCGGAAGAGACCCAGTACTTC. This translates into CASSSLAEETQYF.